This TCR beta chain appears in the sequencing data of a study of preoperative IRX-2 immunotherapy in early breast cancer. Treatment given: preoperative locoregional IRX-2 cytokine immunotherapy. This phase Ib study tested locoregional IRX-2 cytokine immunotherapy given before surgery. The CDR3 length is 13 residues. Germline V CDR1 and CDR2: MNHGY, SAAAGT. V shed 6 bases and J shed 0 bases, with 8 bases lying between them. This clone was detected only a few times. Only in-frame clones appear in the TCRdb table, and some are missing; sequencing was by immunoSEQ multiplex PCR. The profile shows approximately 27,000 clones, 80% to 90% of them singletons.

The receptor was derived from a human donor with breast cancer. The chain has TRBV6-8 and TRBJ1-1; no clear D. Source: lymph node tissue, taken after IRX-2 immunotherapy. The CDR3, as DNA: TGTGCCAGCAGATACCAACTGAACACTGAAGCTTTCTTT. It is translated as CASRYQLNTEAFF.